The clone carrying this T cell receptor (beta chain) was detected ten times or more. Its antigen is undetermined. The source of the sample is a study of T cells after yellow fever vaccination. Study-wide results and caveats: Clones from primary vaccination mostly reappeared after the booster (around 96% CD4, 88% CD8).

Template switching by 5'RACE produced TCR cDNA, adding a universal primer site and UMIs. TCRdb reprocessed the 5' RACE reads via MiXCR and lists one record per CDR3 protein. In the table there are 300,000 to 350,000 distinct CDR3 sequences, roughly 8.4% of which are singletons. The V gene lost 5 bases and the J gene lost 10 bases, with 16 bases spanning the gap. This CDR3 spans 13 amino acids. This rearrangement joins TRBV12-3 or TRBV12-4 to TRBJ2-3, with D possibly called TRBD1 or TRBD2 (5 bases each). The sequencing used PBMCs, collected around 45 days after the first yellow fever vaccination. The clonotype was recovered from a man aged 18-30 years who received the YFV17D yellow fever vaccine. CDR3 loop: CASSPQEARAQYF. The CDR3 DNA reads TGTGCCAGCAGTCCTCAGGAGGCCAGGGCGCAGTATTTT.